Presented here are 10 T cell receptor beta chains from one specimen sequenced in a study of blood T cell repertoires in COVID-19. Profiled with immunoSEQ multiplex PCR; TCRdb holds only in-frame clones, not every one. The sample gives some 30,000 clones, around 80% of which show up once; 13% is in the top ten. The sample comprised peripheral blood. The receptors stem from a human donor in a cohort sampled during active COVID-19.

Written as DNA, the CDR3 is TGTGCCACCAGTGATGGGAGGGGTGGCCCAGCCGAGACCCAGTACTTC. Protein sequence: CATSDGRGGPAETQYF. J is TRBJ2-5 and V is TRBV24-1, with 7 bases matching TRBD2. The CDR3 is 16 amino acids. Germline V lookup: CDR1 KGHDR, CDR2 SFDVKD. J was trimmed by 5 bases and V by 3 bases; bases with no gene match: 11.

This clone was counted between two and nine times. The rearrangement uses TRBV19 and TRBJ1-5; TRBD1 might be the D (5 bases). Trimming pared 7 bases from V and 7 bases from J, leaving 11 bases between. The V gene's germline CDR1 is LNHDA and CDR2 SQIVND (reference sequence). The CDR3 contains 12 residues. The CDR3 nucleotides read TGTGCCAGTAAAATGGGGCGGCAGCCCCAGCATTTT. It yields the protein CASKMGRQPQHF. The complete variable domain, with remaining parts taken from reference TRBV19 and TRBJ1-5, reads DGGITQSPKYLFRKEGQNVTLSCEQNLNHDAMYWYRQDPGQGLRLIYYSQIVNDFQKGDIAEGYSVSREKKESFPLTVTSAQKNPTAFYLCASKMGRQPQHFGDGTRLSIL.

Here the CDR3 DNA reads TGTGCCAGTAGTGACAGGGTTTCCTACGAGCAGTACTTC. Translated: CASSDRVSYEQYF. This sequence joins TRBV19 and TRBJ2-7, with 7 bases fitting TRBD1. Germline assignment: CDR1 LNHDA and CDR2 SQIVND (reference sequence). The CDR3 consists of 13 residues. V was pared by 5 bases and J by 1 base, with 2 bases of the junction left unmatched.

The chain recombines TRBV2 with TRBJ2-5, with 9 nucleotides matching TRBD2. Germline V gene sequence: CDR1 SNHLY, CDR2 FYNNEI. With 3 bases clipped from V and 2 bases from J, the junction kept 7 bases outside the gene matches. The CDR3 contains 16 residues. CDR3 sequence: CASSDFGRGGQETQYF. CDR3 in DNA: TGTGCCAGCAGTGATTTTGGGCGGGGGGGTCAAGAGACCCAGTACTTC.

The V call is TRBV24-1, the J call TRBJ2-1; 7 bases map to TRBD1. After removal of 3 bases from V and 4 bases from J, the junction contained 5 bases not matched to a gene. The CDR3 has 15 amino acids. The germline V gene encodes CDR1 KGHDR and CDR2 SFDVKD. This CDR3 is CATSDPGQPYNEQFF. CDR3 nucleotides: TGTGCCACCAGTGATCCGGGACAGCCGTACAATGAGCAGTTCTTC.

The V call is TRBV7-2, the J call TRBJ2-3, with 11 nucleotides matching TRBD2. Germline trimming cut 2 bases from V and 7 bases from J; bases unmatched to any gene: 5. Germline V lookup: CDR1 SGHTA, CDR2 FQGNSA. This CDR3 is built from 15 residues. The CDR3 loop reads CASSLQTSGEHTQYF. The CDR3 DNA is TGTGCCAGCAGCTTACAGACTAGCGGGGAACATACGCAGTATTTT.

For the CDR3, the DNA is TGCGCCAGCAGTGACCCTCGCAAGCCCACAGATACGCAGTATTTT. Protein sequence: CASSDPRKPTDTQYF. The J gene is TRBJ2-3, the V gene TRBV10-1; the D is unclear. Germline V lookup: CDR1 WNHNN, CDR2 SYGVQD (reference sequence). Trimming removed 3 bases from V and 2 bases from J, with 12 bases in between. The CDR3 runs 15 residues.

This chain joins TRBV5-8 and TRBJ2-3; 9 nucleotides line up with TRBD2. The germline V gene has CDR1 SGHTS and CDR2 YDEGEE. This CDR3 has 14 residues. V shed 5 bases and J 2 bases; nucleotides not matched to a gene: 3. The CDR3 loop reads CASRLAGDTDTQYF. DNA of the CDR3: TGTGCCAGCAGATTAGCGGGGGACACAGATACGCAGTATTTT.

There are a few counts of this clone. The DNA for the CDR3 is TGTGCCAGCAGCCCACGGTTTGAGACCCAGTACTTC. It codes for CASSPRFETQYF. The rearrangement joins TRBV3-1 (or the pseudogene TRBV3-2) to TRBJ2-5; unclear D gene. Deletions cut 4 bases from V and 5 bases from J, with 8 bases between. CDR1 is LGHDT, CDR2 YNNKEL, per germline (reference sequence). CDR3 length: 12 residues.

The V and J genes are TRBV9 and TRBJ2-3; D unresolved. Germline CDR1 and CDR2: SGDLS and YYNGEE. CDR3 size: 14 residues. Between the trimmed V and J ends, which lost 0 bases and 0 bases, there was a span of 5 bases. The CDR3 nucleotides read TGTGCCAGCAGCGTAGGTAGCAGCACAGATACGCAGTATTTT. Translation: CASSVGSSTDTQYF.